This TCR beta chain was obtained from a study of early T cells in non-severe SARS-CoV-2 infection. Attachment of unique molecular identifiers to individual cDNA molecules was performed. TCRdb fed the 5' RACE reads into MiXCR, producing one record per CDR3 protein. The repertoire holds about 52,000 distinct CDR3 sequences, 11% seen once, with about 10% in the top ten. Study-wide results and limits: The matching step, a VDJdb search, favored anti-spike CD8 responses and missed private and CD4 specificities.

The sample holds many counts of this clonotype. Its antigen is still unknown. The length of the CDR3 is 13 residues. The V end was cut by 4 bases, the J end by 6 bases, with 13 bases between. CDR1 is SQVTM and CDR2 is ANQGSEA in the germline V gene. Source material: whole blood. The V and J genes are TRBV29-1 and TRBJ2-1; D tentatively fits TRBD1 or TRBD2 (5 bases each). This receptor was identified in an adult who was a healthcare worker with PCR-confirmed SARS-CoV-2 infection or an uninfected control (not recorded which). CDR3 region: CSVAPGPGNEQFF. DNA for the CDR3: TGCAGCGTTGCCCCGGGACCCGGCAATGAGCAGTTCTTC.